This TCR beta chain was observed in a study of control samples from healthy donors and cancer patients. The protocol was immunoSEQ multiplex PCR, while the TCRdb copy is restricted to in-frame clones and leaves out a portion. Of about 70,000 clones listed, approximately 87% were seen once; the top ten hold around 2%. Germline values: CDR1 SGDLS, CDR2 YYNGEE. There are 13 residues in the CDR3. V was clipped by 3 bases and J by 5 bases, with 8 bases between them. The sequenced material came from PBMCs. The sequence was collected from a woman in her 50s with head and neck cancer. This chain links TRBV9 with TRBJ2-2; tentatively, D is TRBD1 (6 bases). CDR3 sequence: CASSGTGTGELFF. In nucleotides, the CDR3 is TGTGCCAGCAGCGGTACAGGGACCGGGGAGCTGTTTTTT.